Sequencing of this TCR beta chain was carried out in a study of cytomegalovirus exposure and HLA in healthy donors. Study outcomes and limitations: Association of roughly 18,000 TCR beta sequences with HLA alleles was found at 0.05 false discovery rate in a later analysis. About 87% or about 30% of the time was how often most TCR beta V segments were productive, according to an earlier analysis.

Healthy bone marrow donors formed the donor group. In regard to this clone: No antigen is known for it.

Trimming cost V 6 bases and J 5 bases; bases outside gene matches: 7. This CDR3 has 15 residues. Germline CDR1 is MDHEN and CDR2 is SYDVKM. Amplification used 60 Vbeta primers and 13 Jbeta primers. Assay used: immunoSEQ multiplex PCR; TCRdb lists only in-frame clones, some missing. The sample comprises around 100,000 clones, about 83% of which are singletons, and around 5% rests with the top ten. This TCR was sampled from a female donor in good health and CMV-seropositive. Sequencing used PBMCs. V usage is TRBV28 and J usage is TRBJ1-4, with 9 bases identical to TRBD1. In DNA, the CDR3 is TGTGCCAGCAGGCCATCCGGGACAGGGAATGAAAAACTGTTTTTT. It codes for CASRPSGTGNEKLFF.